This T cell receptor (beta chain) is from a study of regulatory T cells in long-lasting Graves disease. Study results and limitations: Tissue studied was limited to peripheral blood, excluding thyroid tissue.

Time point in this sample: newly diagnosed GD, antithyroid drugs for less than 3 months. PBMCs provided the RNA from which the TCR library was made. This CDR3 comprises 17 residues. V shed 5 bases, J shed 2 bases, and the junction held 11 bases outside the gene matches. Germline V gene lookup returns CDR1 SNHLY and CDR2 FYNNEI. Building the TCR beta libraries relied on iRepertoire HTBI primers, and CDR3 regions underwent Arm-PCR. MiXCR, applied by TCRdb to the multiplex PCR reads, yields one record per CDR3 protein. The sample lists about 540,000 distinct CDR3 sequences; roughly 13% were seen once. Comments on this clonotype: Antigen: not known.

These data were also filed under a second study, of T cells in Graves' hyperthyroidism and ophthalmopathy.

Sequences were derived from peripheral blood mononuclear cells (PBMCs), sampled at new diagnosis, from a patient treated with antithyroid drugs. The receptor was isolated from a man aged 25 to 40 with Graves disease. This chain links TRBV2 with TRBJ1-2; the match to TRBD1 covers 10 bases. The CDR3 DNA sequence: TGTGCCAGCAGTCAGAGAGGGACAGGGGAGATAAACTATGGCTACACCTTC. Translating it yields CASSQRGTGEINYGYTF.